The 15 T cell receptor beta chains presented below share a single source sample, sequenced in a study of cytomegalovirus exposure and HLA in healthy donors. PCR primers comprised 60 Vbeta and 13 Jbeta primers. The repertoire was sequenced with immunoSEQ multiplex PCR; TCRdb's copy has only in-frame clones and lacks some. The sample includes roughly 70,000 clones, around 82% seen only once; the top ten take 1.5% to 2%. Sequencing used PBMCs. The receptors stem from a man aged 18 to 29 in good health and CMV-seronegative.

This chain uses TRBV28 with TRBJ2-7; tentatively, D is TRBD1 (6 bases). Trimming took 6 bases from V and 0 from J, leaving 12 bases between them. The CDR3 is made up of 14 amino acids. Germline CDR1 is MDHEN and CDR2 is SYDVKM. CDR3 region: CASRDQGSSYEQYF. DNA of the CDR3: TGTGCCAGCAGAGACCAGGGGAGCTCCTACGAGCAGTACTTC.

Regarding this clone: The same CDR3 arises from other DNA sequences in this sample as well. The V call is TRBV7-3, the J call TRBJ1-5; 8 bases align to TRBD1. This CDR3 is built from 15 residues. Germline lookup yields CDR1 SGHTA and CDR2 FQGTGA. Losses at the gene ends were 5 bases for V and 4 bases for J; bases not matched to a gene: 7. Here the CDR3 DNA reads TGTGCCAGCAGCAACGACAGGGGACGGAATCAGCCCCAGCATTTT. It specifies CASSNDRGRNQPQHF. Variable domain in full (rest from reference TRBV7-3 and TRBJ1-5): GAGVSQTPSNKVTEKGKYVELRCDPISGHTALYWYRQSLGQGPEFLIYFQGTGAADDSGLPNDRFFAVRPEGSVSTLKIQRTERGDSAVYLCASSNDRGRNQPQHFGDGTRLSIL.

CDR3 protein: CASSPTGKPTDTQYF. In DNA form, the CDR3 reads TGTGCCAGCTCACCGACAGGGAAACCCACAGATACGCAGTATTTT. J is TRBJ2-3 and V is TRBV18; TRBD1 agrees at 7 bases. The CDR3 loop spans 15 amino acids. The germline gives CDR1 KGHSH, CDR2 LQKENI. V shed 3 bases, J shed 2 bases, and the junction held 5 bases outside the gene matches. Complete variable domain (other parts from reference TRBV18 and TRBJ2-3): NAGVMQNPRHLVRRRGQEARLRCSPMKGHSHVYWYRQLPEEGLKFMVYLQKENIIDESGMPKERFSAEFPKEGPSILRIQQVVRGDSAAYFCASSPTGKPTDTQYFGPGTRLTVL.

V is TRBV28 and J is TRBJ1-2; 11 bases line up with TRBD1. Germline assignment: CDR1 MDHEN and CDR2 SYDVKM. This CDR3 has 16 residues. Trimming removed 7 bases from V and 6 bases from J; junction bases left unmatched: 13. The DNA of the CDR3 is TGTGCCAGCACCCCCCCCGGGCGGACAGGGGGCGATGGCTACACCTTC. Its protein product is CASTPPGRTGGDGYTF.

The chain couples TRBV7-9 to TRBJ1-6; TRBD1 matches 7 bases. The CDR3 covers 14 residues. Germline V gives CDR1 SEHNR, CDR2 FQNEAQ (reference sequence). The J segment lost 6 bases and the V segment lost 5 bases, leaving 4 bases of the junction unmatched. The CDR3, as DNA: TGTGCCAGCAGCCACAGGGGCGTTAATTCACCCCTCCACTTT. This gives the protein CASSHRGVNSPLHF.

The J gene is TRBJ2-3, the V gene TRBV10-3, with D possibly TRBD2 on 6 matching bases. Trimming pared 7 bases from V and 2 bases from J, leaving 16 bases between. The germline V gene encodes CDR1 ENHRY and CDR2 SYGVKD. This CDR3 comprises 15 residues. This CDR3 is CAITGRLGTTDTQYF. CDR3 nucleotide sequence: TGTGCCATCACAGGAAGACTAGGCACCACAGATACGCAGTATTTT.

The gene calls are TRBV28 and TRBJ2-1, with 11 bases matching TRBD2. CDR1 and CDR2 from the germline V gene are MDHEN and SYDVKM. V lost 2 bases, J lost 1 base, and 4 bases stayed unmatched. This CDR3 is built from 17 residues. CDR3 in DNA: TGTGCCAGCAGTTTACTAGCGGGGGGCCCTTCCTACAATGAGCAGTTCTTC. Encoded protein: CASSLLAGGPSYNEQFF. The whole variable domain, remainder taken from reference TRBV28 and TRBJ2-1, is DVKVTQSSRYLVKRTGEKVFLECVQDMDHENMFWYRQDPGLGLRLIYFSYDVKMKEKGDIPEGYSVSREKKERFSLILESASTNQTSMYLCASSLLAGGPSYNEQFFGPGTRLTVL.

This clone was observed once. The genes are TRBV6-5 and TRBJ2-5, with 11 bases that match TRBD2. The J call may not be correct, given that the DNA end is closer to TRBJ2-7. CDR1 is MNHEY and CDR2 is SVGAGI in the germline V gene. The CDR3 runs to 14 residues. DNA of the CDR3: TGTGCCAGCAGCTCGCTAGCGGGAGGATACGAGCAGTACTTC. As protein: CASSSLAGGYEQYF.

This chain uses TRBV6-5 with TRBJ2-1; 12 nucleotides match TRBD2. The germline gives CDR1 MNHEY, CDR2 SVGAGI. The CDR3 is 16 residues long. V lost 4 bases, J lost 7 bases, and 8 bases stayed unmatched. CDR3 nucleotides: TGTGCCAGCAGTTCGACCACTAGCGGGAGGCAGAATGAGCAGTTCTTC. Translated: CASSSTTSGRQNEQFF.

This clone showed up just once. CDR3 sequence (DNA): TGTGCCAGCAGCATTGGGACAGGGGGTGGAAACACCATATATTTT. This encodes CASSIGTGGGNTIYF. The V and J genes are TRBV5-8 and TRBJ1-3; TRBD1 agrees at 11 bases. J gave up 3 bases and V 4 bases, and 3 bases lay outside the gene matches. The germline V gene encodes CDR1 SGHTS and CDR2 YDEGEE. The CDR3 length is 15 residues.

V is TRBV6-5 and J is TRBJ2-7, with TRBD2 as a possible D gene (6 bases). Germline V gene data show CDR1 as MNHEY and CDR2 as SVGAGI. Trimming removed 6 bases from V and 6 bases from J, with 21 bases in between. The CDR3 consists of 15 residues. CDR3 residues: CASRKAGFSGFEQYF. In DNA form, the CDR3 reads TGTGCCAGCAGAAAAGCTGGATTCAGCGGGTTCGAGCAGTACTTC.

The chain carries TRBV19 and TRBJ1-5; D gene unclear. Germline lookup yields CDR1 LNHDA and CDR2 SQIVND (reference sequence). The V end was cut by 5 bases, the J end by 3 bases, with 8 bases between. The CDR3 contains 13 residues. CDR3 in amino acids: CASSEESNQPQHF. The CDR3 coding sequence is TGTGCCAGTAGTGAGGAGTCCAATCAGCCCCAGCATTTT.

Of note for this clone: One end of the junction is discordant with germline, which a read error may explain. The chain employs TRBV20-1 and TRBJ1-6; D gene ambiguous. The CDR3 spans 11 residues. Germline CDR1 is DFQATT and CDR2 is SNEGSKA (reference sequence). CDR3 bases: TGCAGTGCTCCTCGGAACCGGGATTATATTTTT. It is translated as CSAPRNRDYIF.

This clone occurred once. The gene calls are TRBV30 and TRBJ1-1; 7 bases are shared with TRBD1. V lost 2 bases and J lost 1; bases outside the gene matches: 1. The CDR3 has 13 residues. Germline values: CDR1 GTSNPN, CDR2 SVGIG (reference sequence). This CDR3 is CAWSTGENTEAFF. In DNA, the CDR3 is TGTGCCTGGAGTACAGGGGAGAACACTGAAGCTTTCTTT.

This chain links TRBV7-3 with TRBJ2-2; possibly TRBD1 for D (7 bases). The V end lost 5 bases, the J end lost 0 bases, and 13 bases lay between the germline ends. The CDR3 has 16 residues. Germline V gene sequence: CDR1 SGHTA, CDR2 FQGTGA. Here the CDR3 reads CASSRSGGTNTGELFF. The CDR3 DNA reads TGTGCCAGCAGCCGATCAGGGGGGACGAACACCGGGGAGCTGTTTTTT. Full variable domain (missing parts from reference TRBV7-3 and TRBJ2-2): GAGVSQTPSNKVTEKGKYVELRCDPISGHTALYWYRQSLGQGPEFLIYFQGTGAADDSGLPNDRFFAVRPEGSVSTLKIQRTERGDSAVYLCASSRSGGTNTGELFFGEGSRLTVL.